This T cell receptor beta chain was found in a study of blood T cell repertoires in COVID-19. As for the study in general: There were acute and convalescent COVID-19 samples, and they came from the United States, Italy and Spain.

CDR1 and CDR2 from the germline V gene are MGHRA and YSYEKL. Trimming removed 5 bases from V and 7 bases from J, with 21 bases in between. This CDR3 is built from 16 residues. In the source study's methods: Estimates of nucleated cell counts were drawn from the amplification of reference gene primers. The table came from immunoSEQ multiplex PCR; TCRdb's copy has only in-frame clones and leaves some out. For V, J and clone size, that table is used; D and trimming come from the DNA. The table records roughly 260,000 clones, 85% to 95% of them present only once. The origin of this receptor is a young woman who had recovered from COVID-19. Sequencing was done on a sample of PBMCs or T cells enriched from blood (not recorded which). The rearrangement links TRBV4-1 to TRBJ2-1; the D gene is possibly TRBD2 (5 bases). CDR3 nucleotide sequence: TGCGCCAGCAGCTCCAGCGCTAGAGGGCCTGAGAATGAGCAGTTCTTC. It is translated as CASSSSARGPENEQFF.